One and the same sample provided the 21 T cell receptor beta chains below, sequenced in a study of blood T cell repertoires in COVID-19. Generated by immunoSEQ multiplex PCR, the TCRdb table keeps only in-frame clones and is missing some. The sample carries about 72,000 clones, over 75% recorded once. Material for sequencing was peripheral blood. The receptor set was obtained from a man between 65 and 80 years old with active or convalescent COVID-19.

This clone appeared once. Sequence at one end of the junction differs from germline and may be a read error. The V and J genes are TRBV7-6 and TRBJ1-3, with a tentative D call TRBD1 (5 bases). Germline values: CDR1 SGHVS, CDR2 FNYEAQ. The CDR3 extends over 16 amino acids. CDR3 DNA sequence: TGTGCCAGCAGCTTACAGGGTTCTTTCGCTGGGAACACCATATATTTT. Translated, it gives CASSLQGSFAGNTIYF.

The rearrangement joins TRBV7-6 to TRBJ2-3; D gene unclear. The V gene's germline CDR1 is SGHVS and CDR2 FNYEAQ. The CDR3 extends over 13 amino acids. Trimming shortened V by 2 bases and J by 3 bases, and 6 bases separated the two germline ends. The CDR3 loop reads CASSLMQTDTQYF. The CDR3 DNA follows: TGTGCCAGCAGCTTAATGCAGACAGATACGCAGTATTTT.

V usage is TRBV19 and J usage is TRBJ1-1; D is undetermined. Germline CDR1 reads LNHDA; CDR2 reads SQIVND (reference sequence). V lost 2 bases and J 6 bases, leaving 10 bases between the germline ends. This CDR3 contains 13 residues. CDR3 DNA: TGTGCCAGTAGTATAAAGCTTAACGCTGAAGCTTTCTTT. The encoded protein is CASSIKLNAEAFF.

The rearrangement links TRBV29-1 to TRBJ1-2, with unresolved D. Trimming cost V 6 bases and J 8 bases, with 22 bases left between them. The CDR3 is 14 amino acids. CDR1 and CDR2 from the germline V gene are SQVTM and ANQGSEA. In DNA, the CDR3 is TGCAGCGTAGAAATCGCTGGTAGCGTTGGGGGCTACACCTTC. This gives the protein CSVEIAGSVGGYTF.

The chain is built from TRBV18 and TRBJ2-7; D might be TRBD2 (6 bases). V lost 3 bases and J lost 5, with 14 bases in between. The CDR3 sequence is 14 residues long. Germline V lookup: CDR1 KGHSH, CDR2 LQKENI. The CDR3 nucleotides are TGTGCCAGCTCACCCCTAACGGGAGCGGACGAGCAGTACTTC. Translation gives CASSPLTGADEQYF.

CDR3 in amino acids: CASTRRPGEPQHF. The CDR3 DNA follows: TGTGCCAGCACCCGCCGACCGGGAGAGCCCCAGCATTTT. The J gene is TRBJ1-5, the V gene TRBV6-5, with unresolved D. The V gene lost 7 bases and the J gene lost 8 bases, with 15 bases spanning the gap. In germline, CDR1 is MNHEY, CDR2 SVGAGI. There are 13 residues in the CDR3.

This sequence joins TRBV5-8 and TRBJ2-7; no definite D call. V dropped 7 bases and J dropped 0 bases, with 11 bases sitting between them. CDR1 and CDR2 (germline): SGHTS, YDEGEE. The CDR3 sequence is 13 residues long. Written as DNA, the CDR3 is TGTGCCAGCGGTCTCCGGAGCTCCTACGAGCAGTACTTC. Protein: CASGLRSSYEQYF.

The CDR3 is CASRAGGEGEKLFF. CDR3 in DNA: TGTGCCAGCAGAGCAGGGGGCGAGGGTGAAAAACTGTTTTTT. The V call is TRBV6-6, the J call TRBJ1-4, with 8 bases lining up with TRBD1. V dropped 6 bases and J dropped 7; count of bases not matched to a gene: 7. CDR3 length: 14 amino acids. From germline, CDR1 is MNHNY and CDR2 SVGAGI (reference sequence).

This chain connects TRBV30 to TRBJ2-7, with D possibly matching TRBD2 (5 bases). The CDR3 extends over 15 amino acids. V was trimmed by 2 bases and J by 2 bases, leaving 16 bases between them. Germline CDR1 is GTSNPN and CDR2 is SVGIG (reference sequence). In DNA form, the CDR3 reads TGTGCCTGGAGTCCCACCGGGATTAGGCCCTACGAGCAGTACTTC. Translating it yields CAWSPTGIRPYEQYF. Drawing the rest from reference TRBV30 and TRBJ2-7, the complete variable domain is SQTIHQWPATLVQPVGSPLSLECTVEGTSNPNLYWYRQAAGRGLQLLFYSVGIGQISSEVPQNLSASRPQDRQFILSSKKLLLSDSGFYLCAWSPTGIRPYEQYFGPGTRLTVT.

In this sample, this clone turned up many times. The rearrangement joins TRBV6-2 or TRBV6-3 to TRBJ2-1, with 11 bases aligning to TRBD1. CDR1 MNHEY and CDR2 SVGEGT come from the germline V gene. The ends lost 2 bases at V and 7 bases at J; junction bases unmatched: 4. The CDR3 extends over 15 amino acids. The CDR3 coding sequence is TGTGCCAGCAGTTACGAATGGGACAGGGGGAATGAGCAGTTCTTC. As protein: CASSYEWDRGNEQFF.

This chain uses TRBV5-4 with TRBJ2-3; 14 bases map to TRBD2. CDR1 and CDR2 from the germline V gene are SGHNT and YYREEE (reference sequence). CDR3 length: 17 residues. V lost 4 bases, J lost 3 bases, and 7 bases stayed unmatched. For the CDR3, the DNA is TGTGCCAGCAGCCCACCGGGACTAGCGGGAGTTACAGATACGCAGTATTTT. This gives the protein CASSPPGLAGVTDTQYF.

As DNA, the CDR3 is TGTGCCAGCAGCAGACAGGCAGGGGAGACCCAGTACTTC. This translates into CASSRQAGETQYF. The chain is built from TRBV5-4 and TRBJ2-5, with a tentative D call TRBD1 (6 bases). The CDR3 totals 13 residues. Deletions cut 4 bases from V and 5 bases from J, with 12 bases between. Germline-derived CDR1 and CDR2 are SGHNT and YYREEE (reference sequence).

V and J are TRBV27 and TRBJ2-1; 9 bases match TRBD2. V lost 4 bases and J lost 0; bases outside the gene matches: 1. Germline V lookup: CDR1 MNHEY, CDR2 SMNVEV (reference sequence). This CDR3 contains 15 residues. CDR3 DNA: TGTGCCAGCAGTTATAGCGGGAGCTCCTACAATGAGCAGTTCTTC. Protein product: CASSYSGSSYNEQFF.

This chain links TRBV28 with TRBJ1-1; D not certain. Germline values: CDR1 MDHEN, CDR2 SYDVKM. This CDR3 region has 12 residues. V shed 10 bases and J shed 2 bases, with 11 bases lying between them. The chain's CDR3 is CAIVSYNTEAFF. The CDR3 nucleotides read TGTGCCATCGTCAGTTATAACACTGAAGCTTTCTTT.

The rearrangement uses TRBV6-4 and TRBJ2-1, with a weak D call TRBD2 (7 bases). Germline lookup yields CDR1 MRHNA and CDR2 SNTAGT. The CDR3 covers 16 residues. V lost 5 bases and J 7 bases, leaving 21 bases between the germline ends. The CDR3 spells CASSPAGGGRMNEQFF. The CDR3 DNA is TGTGCCAGCAGTCCGGCGGGCGGGGGCCGGATGAATGAGCAGTTCTTC.

This rearrangement joins TRBV28 to TRBJ2-1, with D unresolved. The germline gives CDR1 MDHEN, CDR2 SYDVKM. There are 15 residues in the CDR3. V lost 2 bases to trimming and J lost 1 base, with 9 bases between them. The CDR3 protein is CASSLIGGSYNEQFF. The CDR3 DNA sequence: TGTGCCAGCAGTTTAATCGGCGGTTCCTACAATGAGCAGTTCTTC.

The V call is TRBV28, the J call TRBJ2-6; TRBD1 agrees at 8 bases. The CDR3 runs to 17 residues. J gave up 3 bases and V 6 bases, and 10 bases lay outside the gene matches. Looked up from germline, CDR1 is MDHEN and CDR2 is SYDVKM. CDR3 sequence reads: CASSSGQGIFGANVLTF. The CDR3 DNA reads TGTGCCAGCAGCTCTGGACAGGGTATATTTGGGGCCAACGTCCTGACTTTC.

The chain employs TRBV19 and TRBJ1-6, with 9 bases matching TRBD1. CDR3 length equals 17 residues. With V trimmed by 4 bases and J by 10 bases, 14 bases remained unmatched. Per the germline V gene, CDR1 is LNHDA and CDR2 is SQIVND (reference sequence). CDR3 residues: CASSTGDPGTGSSPLHF. The CDR3 DNA reads as TGTGCCAGTAGTACAGGCGATCCCGGGACAGGGAGCTCACCCCTCCACTTT.

Only a few counts were recorded for this clone. This chain's CDR3 is CASSAPGGQGVDTGELFF. CDR3 bases: TGTGCCAGCAGCGCCCCGGGGGGGCAGGGGGTGGACACCGGGGAGCTGTTTTTT. The V and J genes are TRBV9 and TRBJ2-2; maybe TRBD2 (8 bases). Germline assignment: CDR1 SGDLS and CDR2 YYNGEE. Trimming took off 3 bases at V and 3 bases at J, with 21 bases between the two ends. The CDR3 runs 18 residues.

This chain joins TRBV11-2 and TRBJ2-1; D is undetermined. The CDR3 sequence is 13 residues long. From germline, CDR1 is SGHAT and CDR2 FQNNGV. Trimming removed 1 base at V and 5 bases at J, with 6 bases between. In DNA, the CDR3 is TGTGCCAGCAGCTTAGTTATCGACAATGAGCAGTTCTTC. Protein product: CASSLVIDNEQFF.

This clone was seen only once. The chain has TRBV11-3 and TRBJ1-6; TRBD1 matches 9 bases. The junction had 4 bases not matched to a gene; V was cut back by 1 base and J by 3 bases. CDR3 length: 17 amino acids. CDR1 and CDR2 (germline): SGHNT, YENEEA. In DNA, the CDR3 is TGTGCCAGCAGCTTAGGCGGGGGACAGGGCTATAATTCACCCCTCCACTTT. Residues: CASSLGGGQGYNSPLHF.